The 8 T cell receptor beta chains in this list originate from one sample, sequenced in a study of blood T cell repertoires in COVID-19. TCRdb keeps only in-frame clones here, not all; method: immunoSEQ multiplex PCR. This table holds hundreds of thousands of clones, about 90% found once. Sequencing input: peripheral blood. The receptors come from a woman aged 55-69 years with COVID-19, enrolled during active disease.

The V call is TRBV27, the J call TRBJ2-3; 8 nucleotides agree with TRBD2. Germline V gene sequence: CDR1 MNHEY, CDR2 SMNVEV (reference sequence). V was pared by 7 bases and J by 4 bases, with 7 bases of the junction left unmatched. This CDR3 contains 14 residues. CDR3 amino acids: CASNAGGQPDTQYF. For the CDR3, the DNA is TGTGCCAGCAATGCGGGGGGCCAACCAGATACGCAGTATTTT.

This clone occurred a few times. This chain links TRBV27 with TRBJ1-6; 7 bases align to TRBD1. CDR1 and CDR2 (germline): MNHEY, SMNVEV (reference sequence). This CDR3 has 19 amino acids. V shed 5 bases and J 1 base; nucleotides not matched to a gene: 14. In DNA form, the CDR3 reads TGTGCCAGCAGTCCGAGACAGGGCCTTAAGGTGTCCTATAATTCACCCCTCCACTTT. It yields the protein CASSPRQGLKVSYNSPLHF.

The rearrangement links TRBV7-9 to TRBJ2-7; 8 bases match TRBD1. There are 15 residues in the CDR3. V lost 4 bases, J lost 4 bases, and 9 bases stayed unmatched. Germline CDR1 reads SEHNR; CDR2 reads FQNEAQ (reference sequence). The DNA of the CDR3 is TGTGCCAGCAGCTCCCCTGACAGGGGTCGGTACGAGCAGTACTTC. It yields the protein CASSSPDRGRYEQYF.

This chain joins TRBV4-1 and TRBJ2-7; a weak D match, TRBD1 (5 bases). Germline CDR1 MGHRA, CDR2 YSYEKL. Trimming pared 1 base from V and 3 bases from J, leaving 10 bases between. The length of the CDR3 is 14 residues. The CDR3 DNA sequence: TGCGCCAGCAGCCAAGCGGACATTCGCTACGAGCAGTACTTC. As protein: CASSQADIRYEQYF.

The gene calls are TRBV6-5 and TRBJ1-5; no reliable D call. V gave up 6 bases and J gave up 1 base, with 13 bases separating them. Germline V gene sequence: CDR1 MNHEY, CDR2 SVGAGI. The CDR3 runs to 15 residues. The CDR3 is CASSRQRGSNQPQHF. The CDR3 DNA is TGTGCCAGCAGCCGCCAGAGAGGGAGCAATCAGCCCCAGCATTTT.

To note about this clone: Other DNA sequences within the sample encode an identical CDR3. The CDR3: CASSHLAGNTIYF. CDR3 coding DNA: TGTGCCAGCAGCCACCTCGCGGGAAACACCATATATTTT. This rearrangement joins TRBV3-1 (or the pseudogene TRBV3-2) to TRBJ1-3, with unresolved D. Trimming removed 3 bases from V and 4 bases from J, with 7 bases in between. The CDR3 length is 13 residues. Germline lookup yields CDR1 LGHDT and CDR2 YNNKEL (reference sequence).

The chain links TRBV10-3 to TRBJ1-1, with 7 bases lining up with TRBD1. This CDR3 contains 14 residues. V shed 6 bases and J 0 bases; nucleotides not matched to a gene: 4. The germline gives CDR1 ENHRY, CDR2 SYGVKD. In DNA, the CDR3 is TGTGCCATCAGGGAAGGACAGGTGAACACTGAAGCTTTCTTT. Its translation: CAIREGQVNTEAFF.

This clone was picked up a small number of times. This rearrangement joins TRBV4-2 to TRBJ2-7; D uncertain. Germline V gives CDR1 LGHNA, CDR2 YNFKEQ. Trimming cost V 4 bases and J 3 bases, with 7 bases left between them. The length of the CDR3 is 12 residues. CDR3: CASSPPNYEQYF. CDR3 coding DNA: TGTGCCAGCAGCCCCCCTAACTACGAGCAGTACTTC.